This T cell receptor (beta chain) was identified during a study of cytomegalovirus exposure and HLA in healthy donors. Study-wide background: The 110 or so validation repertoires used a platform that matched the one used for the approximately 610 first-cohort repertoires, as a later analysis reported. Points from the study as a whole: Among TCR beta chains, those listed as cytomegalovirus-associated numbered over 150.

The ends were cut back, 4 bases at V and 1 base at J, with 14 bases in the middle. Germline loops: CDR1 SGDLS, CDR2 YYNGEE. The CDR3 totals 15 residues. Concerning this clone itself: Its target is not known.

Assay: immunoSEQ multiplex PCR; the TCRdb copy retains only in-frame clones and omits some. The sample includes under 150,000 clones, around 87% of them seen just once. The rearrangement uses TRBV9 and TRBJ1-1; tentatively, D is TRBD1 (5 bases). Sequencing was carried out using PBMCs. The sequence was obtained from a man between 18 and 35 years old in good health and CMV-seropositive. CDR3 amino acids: CASSIRDSPNTEAFF. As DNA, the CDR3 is TGTGCCAGCAGCATACGAGACAGTCCGAACACTGAAGCTTTCTTT.